This T cell receptor beta chain was identified in a study of T cells in Graves' hyperthyroidism and ophthalmopathy. This clonotype has a count of ten or more. Using RNA transcripts as the source, TCR beta CDR3 regions were amplified. The HTBI primer set drove a first-round RT-PCR of the TCR CDR3. Each CDR3 protein is one row after TCRdb ran MiXCR on the multiplex PCR reads. The sample holds about 350,000 distinct CDR3 sequences, approximately 19% seen once. With 5 bases clipped from V and 5 bases from J, the junction kept 3 bases outside the gene matches. This CDR3 is 14 amino acids long. Germline CDR1 SEHNR, CDR2 FQNEAQ (reference sequence).

The sequencing input was blood. J is TRBJ2-2 and V is TRBV7-9, with 9 bases aligning to TRBD1. This sequence was found in a woman younger than 30 with Graves' hyperthyroidism. CDR3 loop: CASSRGQGTGELFF. The CDR3 DNA follows: TGTGCCAGCAGCCGGGGACAGGGTACCGGGGAGCTGTTTTTT. The variable domain in full, with the rest retrieved from reference TRBV7-9 and TRBJ2-2, is DTGVSQNPRHKITKRGQNVTFRCDPISEHNRLYWYRQTLGQGPEFLTYFQNEAQLEKSRLLSDRFSAERPKGSFSTLEIQRTEQGDSAMYLCASSRGQGTGELFFGEGSRLTVL.